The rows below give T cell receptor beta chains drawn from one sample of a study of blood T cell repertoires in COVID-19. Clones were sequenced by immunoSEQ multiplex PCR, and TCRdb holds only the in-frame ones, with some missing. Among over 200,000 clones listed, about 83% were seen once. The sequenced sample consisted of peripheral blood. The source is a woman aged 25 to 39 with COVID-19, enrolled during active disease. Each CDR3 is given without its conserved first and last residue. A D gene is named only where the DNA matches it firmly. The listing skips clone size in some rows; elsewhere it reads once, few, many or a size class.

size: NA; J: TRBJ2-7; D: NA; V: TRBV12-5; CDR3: ASGLDTGEQY
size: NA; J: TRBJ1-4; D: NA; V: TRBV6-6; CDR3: ASSSHEGTNEKLF
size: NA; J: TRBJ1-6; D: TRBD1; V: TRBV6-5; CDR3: ASRRGQGVNSPLH
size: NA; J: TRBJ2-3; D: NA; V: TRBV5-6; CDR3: ASSLVSQGNTQY
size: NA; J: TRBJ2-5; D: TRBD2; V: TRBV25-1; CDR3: ASSPGLRETQY
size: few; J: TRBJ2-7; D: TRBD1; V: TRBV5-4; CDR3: ASSLDRPYEQY
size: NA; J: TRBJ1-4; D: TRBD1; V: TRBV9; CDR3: ASSVAAGGSEKLF
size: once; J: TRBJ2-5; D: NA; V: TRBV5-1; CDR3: ASSLGGGETQY
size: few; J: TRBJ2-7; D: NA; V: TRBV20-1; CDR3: SASRGAYEQY
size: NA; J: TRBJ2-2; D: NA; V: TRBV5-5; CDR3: ASSLWSTGELF
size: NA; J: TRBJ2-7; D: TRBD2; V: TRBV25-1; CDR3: ASSPSGGASGQY
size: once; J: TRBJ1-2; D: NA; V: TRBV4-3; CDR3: ASSQERGMVGYT
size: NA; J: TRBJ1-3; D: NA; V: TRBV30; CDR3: AWSVPAGAKGNTIY
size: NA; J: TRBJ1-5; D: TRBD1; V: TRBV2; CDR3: ASRGQGAGNQPQH
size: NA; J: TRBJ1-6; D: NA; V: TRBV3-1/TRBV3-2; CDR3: ASSQKGSNSPLH
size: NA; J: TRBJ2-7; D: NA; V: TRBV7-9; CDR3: ASSPSTGGEQY
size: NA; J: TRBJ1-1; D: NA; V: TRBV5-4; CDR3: ASSLDGGGVTEAF
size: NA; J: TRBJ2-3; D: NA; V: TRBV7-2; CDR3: ASSSTRVGADTQY
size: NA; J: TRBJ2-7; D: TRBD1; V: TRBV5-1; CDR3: ASSLTGGGYEQY
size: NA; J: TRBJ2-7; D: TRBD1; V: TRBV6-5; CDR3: ASSIGQGYEQY
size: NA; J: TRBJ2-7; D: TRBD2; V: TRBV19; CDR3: ASSSSGSYEQY
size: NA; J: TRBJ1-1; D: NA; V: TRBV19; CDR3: ASSINTMNTEAF
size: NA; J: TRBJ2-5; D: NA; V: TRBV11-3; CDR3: ASSRGQGSEETQY
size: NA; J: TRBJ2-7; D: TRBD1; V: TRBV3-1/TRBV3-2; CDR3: ASSPGTARLEQY
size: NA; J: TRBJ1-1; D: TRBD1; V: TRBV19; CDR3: ASTRTGRGTEAF
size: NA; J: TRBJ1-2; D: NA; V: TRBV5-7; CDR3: ASSQKTGDNYGYT
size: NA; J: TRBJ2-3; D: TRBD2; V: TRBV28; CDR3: ASTKRGGSTDTQY
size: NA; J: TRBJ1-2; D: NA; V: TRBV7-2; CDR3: ASRTGGGAGGYT
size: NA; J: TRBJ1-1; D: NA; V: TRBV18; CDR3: ASSLPGNTEAF
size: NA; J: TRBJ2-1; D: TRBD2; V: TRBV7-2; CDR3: ASSLGTSVFNEQF
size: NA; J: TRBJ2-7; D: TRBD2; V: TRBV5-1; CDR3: ASSPGTTSYEQY
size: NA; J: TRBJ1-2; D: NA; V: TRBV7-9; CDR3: ASSQNRDYGYT
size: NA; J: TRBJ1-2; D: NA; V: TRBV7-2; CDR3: ASSSKINYGYT
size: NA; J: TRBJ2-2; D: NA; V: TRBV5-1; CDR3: ASSSTGNTGELF
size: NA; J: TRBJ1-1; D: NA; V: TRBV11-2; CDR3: ASSLESRAWTEAF
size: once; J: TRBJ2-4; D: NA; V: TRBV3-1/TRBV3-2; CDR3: ASSHRGSVAKNIQY
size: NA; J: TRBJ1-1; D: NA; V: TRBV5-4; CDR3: ASGMRSTEAF
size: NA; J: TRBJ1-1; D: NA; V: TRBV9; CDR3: ASSAHLLAGTEAF
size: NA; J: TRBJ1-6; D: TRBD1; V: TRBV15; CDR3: ATSRVDREAALH
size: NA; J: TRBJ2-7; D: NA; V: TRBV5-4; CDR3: ASSLVGLQQY
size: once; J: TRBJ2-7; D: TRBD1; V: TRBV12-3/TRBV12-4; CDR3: ASSLGQGYEQY
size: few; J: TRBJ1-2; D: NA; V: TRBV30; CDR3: AWSQPPPRIYGYT
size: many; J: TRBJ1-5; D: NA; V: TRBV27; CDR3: ASSRGSGGNQPQH
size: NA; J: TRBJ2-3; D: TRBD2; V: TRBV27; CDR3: ASRRFSGVSTDTQY
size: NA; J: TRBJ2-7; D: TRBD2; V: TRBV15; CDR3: ATSRDLERGGANPSSYEQY
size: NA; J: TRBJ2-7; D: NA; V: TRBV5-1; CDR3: ASSSTQGSLPYEQY
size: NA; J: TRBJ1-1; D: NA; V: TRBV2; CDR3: ASSAWQTAF
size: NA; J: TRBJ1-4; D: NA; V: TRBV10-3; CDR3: AISKQRDNEKLF
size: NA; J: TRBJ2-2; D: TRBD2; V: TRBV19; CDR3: ASSHPPGLAGERELF
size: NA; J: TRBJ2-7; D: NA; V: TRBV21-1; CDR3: ASSTRQAPYEQY
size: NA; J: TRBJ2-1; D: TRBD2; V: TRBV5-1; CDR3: ASSDNLPGLAPRQQF
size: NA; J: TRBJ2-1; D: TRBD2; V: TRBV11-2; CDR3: ASSLVQTGLAGGGEQF
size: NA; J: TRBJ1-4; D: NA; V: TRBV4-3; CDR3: ASSQDPRAEEKLF
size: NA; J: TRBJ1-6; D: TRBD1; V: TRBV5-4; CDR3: ASSLGQGVTSPLH